This TCR beta chain was sequenced for a study of control samples from healthy donors and cancer patients. The CDR3 consists of 13 residues. Losses at the gene ends were 5 bases for V and 9 bases for J; bases not matched to a gene: 8. Repertoires were generated with immunoSEQ multiplex PCR, while TCRdb's copy carries only in-frame clones and drops some. The sample consists of about 160,000 clones, over 85% of them appearing once. The chain uses TRBV12-3 or TRBV12-4 and TRBJ2-5; 8 positions agree with TRBD1. The receptor comes from a woman aged 40-49 years in good health. Sequenced input: blood. CDR3 protein: CASSREIQGAQYF. The CDR3 nucleotides read TGTGCCAGCAGTCGAGAAATACAGGGGGCCCAGTACTTC.